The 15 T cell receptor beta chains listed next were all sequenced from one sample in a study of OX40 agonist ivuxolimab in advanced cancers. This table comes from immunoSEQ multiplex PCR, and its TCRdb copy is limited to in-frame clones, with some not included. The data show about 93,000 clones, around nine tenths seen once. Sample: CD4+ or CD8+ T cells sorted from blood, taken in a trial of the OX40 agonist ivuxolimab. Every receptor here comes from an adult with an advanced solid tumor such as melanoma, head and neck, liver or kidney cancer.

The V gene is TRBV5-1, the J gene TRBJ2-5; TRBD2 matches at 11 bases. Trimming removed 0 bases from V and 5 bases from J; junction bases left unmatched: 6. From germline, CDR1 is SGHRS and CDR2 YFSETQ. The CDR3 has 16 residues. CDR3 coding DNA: TGCGCCAGCAGCTTGGCCTTAGCGGGAGGGAAGGAGACCCAGTACTTC. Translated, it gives CASSLALAGGKETQYF.

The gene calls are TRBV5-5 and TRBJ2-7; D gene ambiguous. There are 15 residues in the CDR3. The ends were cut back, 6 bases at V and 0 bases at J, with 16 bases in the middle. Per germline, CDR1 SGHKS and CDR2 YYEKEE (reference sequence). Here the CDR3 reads CASTRRFNGSYEQYF. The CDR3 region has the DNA TGTGCCAGCACAAGAAGGTTTAACGGCTCCTACGAGCAGTACTTC.

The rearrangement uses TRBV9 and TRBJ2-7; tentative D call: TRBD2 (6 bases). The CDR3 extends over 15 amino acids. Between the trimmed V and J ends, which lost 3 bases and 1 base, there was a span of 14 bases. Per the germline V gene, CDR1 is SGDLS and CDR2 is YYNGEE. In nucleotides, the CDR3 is TGTGCCAGCAGCGCGACTAGTAAGGGATCCTACGAGCAGTACTTC. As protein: CASSATSKGSYEQYF.

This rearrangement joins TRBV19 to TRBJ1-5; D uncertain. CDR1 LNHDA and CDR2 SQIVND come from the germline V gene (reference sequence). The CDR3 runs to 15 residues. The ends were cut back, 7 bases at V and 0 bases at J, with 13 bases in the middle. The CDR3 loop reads CASTAAFVSNQPQHF. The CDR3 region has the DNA TGTGCCAGTACGGCAGCTTTCGTTAGCAATCAGCCCCAGCATTTT.

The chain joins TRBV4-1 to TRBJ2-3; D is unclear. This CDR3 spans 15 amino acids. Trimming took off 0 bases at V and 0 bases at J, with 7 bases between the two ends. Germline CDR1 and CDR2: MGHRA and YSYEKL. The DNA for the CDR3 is TGCGCCAGCAGCCAAGATCCCGGGAGCACAGATACGCAGTATTTT. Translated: CASSQDPGSTDTQYF.

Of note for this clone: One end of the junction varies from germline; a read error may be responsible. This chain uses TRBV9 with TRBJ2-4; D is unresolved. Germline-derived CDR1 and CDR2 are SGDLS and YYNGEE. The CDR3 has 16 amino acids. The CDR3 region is CASSVAPTVAENIQYF. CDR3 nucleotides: TGTGCCAGCAGCGTAGCCCCCACAGTAGCCGAAAACATTCAGTACTTC.

The CDR3 DNA is TGTGCCAGCTCACCAACGCAGGGAGAGACCCAGTACTTC. Amino acid sequence: CASSPTQGETQYF. V usage is TRBV18 and J usage is TRBJ2-5, with D tentatively TRBD1 (5 bases). Trimming removed 2 bases at V and 4 bases at J, with 8 bases between. The CDR3 extends over 13 amino acids. Germline assignment: CDR1 KGHSH and CDR2 LQKENI.

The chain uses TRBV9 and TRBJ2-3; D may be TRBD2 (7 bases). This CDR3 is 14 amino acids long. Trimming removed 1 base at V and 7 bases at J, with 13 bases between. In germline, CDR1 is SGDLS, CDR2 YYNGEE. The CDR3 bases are TGTGCCAGCAGCGTAACAGGGACTACCAATACGCAGTATTTT. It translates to CASSVTGTTNTQYF.

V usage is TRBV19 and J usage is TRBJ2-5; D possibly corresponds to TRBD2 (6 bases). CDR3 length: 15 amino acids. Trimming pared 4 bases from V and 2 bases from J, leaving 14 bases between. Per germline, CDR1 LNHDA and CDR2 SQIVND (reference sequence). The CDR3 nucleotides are TGTGCCAGTAGTAGGGGGGTAGTTCCGCAAGAGACCCAGTACTTC. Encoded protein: CASSRGVVPQETQYF.

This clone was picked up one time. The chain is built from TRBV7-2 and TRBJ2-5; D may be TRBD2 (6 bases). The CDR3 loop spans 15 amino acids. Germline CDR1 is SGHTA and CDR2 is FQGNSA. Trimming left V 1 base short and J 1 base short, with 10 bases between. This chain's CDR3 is CASSLGAGLQETQYF. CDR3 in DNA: TGTGCCAGCAGCTTAGGGGCGGGGCTCCAAGAGACCCAGTACTTC.

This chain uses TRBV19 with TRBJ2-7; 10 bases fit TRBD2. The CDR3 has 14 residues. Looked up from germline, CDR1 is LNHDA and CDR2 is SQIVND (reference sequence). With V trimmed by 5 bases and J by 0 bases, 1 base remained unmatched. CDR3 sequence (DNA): TGTGCCAGTAGTTGGACTAGCGGCTCCTACGAGCAGTACTTC. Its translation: CASSWTSGSYEQYF.

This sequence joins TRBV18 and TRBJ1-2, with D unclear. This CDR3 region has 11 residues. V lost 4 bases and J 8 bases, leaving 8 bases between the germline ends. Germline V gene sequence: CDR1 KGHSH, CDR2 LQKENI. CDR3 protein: CASSQLEGYTF. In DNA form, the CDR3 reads TGTGCCAGCTCACAACTCGAAGGCTACACCTTC.

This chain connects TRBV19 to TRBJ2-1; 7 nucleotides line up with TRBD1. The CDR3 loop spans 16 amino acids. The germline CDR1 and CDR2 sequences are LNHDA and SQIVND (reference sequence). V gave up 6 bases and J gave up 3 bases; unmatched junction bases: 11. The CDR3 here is CASRLSGTVNYNEQFF. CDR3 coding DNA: TGTGCCAGTAGACTATCCGGGACAGTGAACTACAATGAGCAGTTCTTC. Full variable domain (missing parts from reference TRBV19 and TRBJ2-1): DGGITQSPKYLFRKEGQNVTLSCEQNLNHDAMYWYRQDPGQGLRLIYYSQIVNDFQKGDIAEGYSVSREKKESFPLTVTSAQKNPTAFYLCASRLSGTVNYNEQFFGPGTRLTVL.

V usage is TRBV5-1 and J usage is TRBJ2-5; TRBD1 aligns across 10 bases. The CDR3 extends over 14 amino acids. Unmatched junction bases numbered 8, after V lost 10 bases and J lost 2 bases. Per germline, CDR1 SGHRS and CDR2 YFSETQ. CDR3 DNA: TGCGCCTCGACCTCGGGACAGGGGCAAGAGACCCAGTACTTC. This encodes CASTSGQGQETQYF.

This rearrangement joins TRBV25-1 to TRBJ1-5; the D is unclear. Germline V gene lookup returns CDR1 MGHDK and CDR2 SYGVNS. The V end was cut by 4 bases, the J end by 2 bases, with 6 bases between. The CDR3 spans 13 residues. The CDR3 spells CASSGMGNQPQHF. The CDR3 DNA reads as TGTGCCAGCAGTGGTATGGGCAATCAGCCCCAGCATTTT.